This T cell receptor beta chain is from a study of cytomegalovirus exposure and HLA in healthy donors. General study findings and limits: Later work showed greater clonal expansion in HLA-associated TCR beta chains than in equally common others. 164 TCR beta chains were listed as cytomegalovirus-associated.

This clone was seen only a few times. Its antigen is not identified. This CDR3 comprises 12 residues. In germline, CDR1 is SGHTA, CDR2 FQGNSA. Deletions cut 3 bases from V and 5 bases from J, with 7 bases between. The study ran its PCR with 60 Vbeta and 13 Jbeta primers. The table came from immunoSEQ multiplex PCR; TCRdb's copy has only in-frame clones and leaves some out. The sample lists about 120,000 clones, roughly 80% occurring once. This chain uses TRBV7-2 with TRBJ1-1; D unresolved. The sequence came from a man between 18 and 35 years old in good health and CMV-seronegative. The sample taken for sequencing was PBMCs. The CDR3 loop reads CASSFDQTEAFF. The CDR3 coding sequence is TGTGCCAGCAGCTTCGATCAGACTGAAGCTTTCTTT.